The 6 T cell receptor beta chains presented below share a single source sample, sequenced in a study of blood T cell repertoires in COVID-19 (dated by TCRdb to 2019 to 2021). Library generation was performed with the immunoSEQ multiplex PCR assay. TCRdb took over this immuneACCESS table, retaining in-frame rearrangements with V and J assigned. Such tables are incomplete; in checked studies, under half of the missing clones stem from an unresolved V gene, and the remainder is unexplained. Present in this sample are more than 200,000 clones, roughly four fifths of which were seen just once. Around 8% of the sample is in the top ten clones. Sequencing was done on a sample of peripheral blood. The source is a woman aged 80 or over with COVID-19, enrolled during active disease.

This clone was picked up a small number of times. The rearrangement links TRBV6-5 to TRBJ1-5; D is perhaps TRBD1 (5 bases). This CDR3 comprises 14 residues. Trimming took 10 bases from V and 1 from J, leaving 14 bases between them. The germline gives CDR1 MNHEY, CDR2 SVGAGI. CDR3 sequence reads: CAIGATASNQPQHF. The DNA for the CDR3 is TGTGCCATTGGGGCTACGGCGAGCAATCAGCCCCAGCATTTT.

The chain uses TRBV5-5 and TRBJ2-1, with unresolved D. The V and J ends lost 4 bases and 0 bases respectively, with 14 bases between them. The V gene's germline CDR1 is SGHKS and CDR2 YYEKEE (reference sequence). The CDR3 is made up of 16 amino acids. The CDR3 is CASSIGRVSSYNEQFF. In DNA form, the CDR3 reads TGTGCCAGCAGCATAGGCCGGGTGAGCTCCTACAATGAGCAGTTCTTC. Full variable domain (outside the CDR3, taken from reference TRBV5-5 and TRBJ2-1): DAGVTQSPTHLIKTRGQQVTLRCSPISGHKSVSWYQQVLGQGPQFIFQYYEKEERGRGNFPDRFSARQFPNYSSELNVNALLLGDSALYLCASSIGRVSSYNEQFFGPGTRLTVL.

This sequence joins TRBV3-1 (or the pseudogene TRBV3-2) and TRBJ2-7; 8 bases fit TRBD2. Trimming at V came to 4 bases and at J to 0 bases, leaving 5 bases not matched to a gene. CDR3 size: 15 residues. Germline assignment: CDR1 LGHDT and CDR2 YNNKEL (reference sequence). CDR3 nucleotide sequence: TGTGCCAGCAGCCTAAGGCGGGGGGTCTCCTACGAGCAGTACTTC. Protein sequence: CASSLRRGVSYEQYF.

J is TRBJ1-2 and V is TRBV20-1; the match to TRBD1 covers 7 bases. V shed 6 bases, J shed 8 bases, and the junction held 3 bases outside the gene matches. Germline V lookup: CDR1 DFQATT, CDR2 SNEGSKA (reference sequence). This CDR3 contains 10 residues. CDR3 sequence reads: CSAPTGGYTF. The CDR3 coding sequence is TGCAGTGCGCCGACAGGGGGCTACACCTTC.

The chain recombines TRBV11-2 with TRBJ2-5, with D possibly being TRBD2 (6 bases). Deletions cut 5 bases from V and 1 base from J, with 8 bases between. CDR1 is SGHAT, CDR2 FQNNGV, per germline. The CDR3 is 13 amino acids. The CDR3 is CASSPGLQETQYF. The DNA for the CDR3 is TGTGCCAGCAGCCCGGGACTCCAAGAGACCCAGTACTTC.

V usage is TRBV30 and J usage is TRBJ1-3; no reliable D call. The germline V gene encodes CDR1 GTSNPN and CDR2 SVGIG (reference sequence). The CDR3 is made up of 13 amino acids. Trimming stripped 5 bases from V and 1 base from J, with 9 bases between. The CDR3 sequence is CAWDGKSGNTIYF. The CDR3 DNA sequence: TGTGCCTGGGACGGGAAGTCTGGAAACACCATATATTTT.